Detailed here is one T cell receptor beta chain. This record comes from a study of blood T cell repertoires in COVID-19. Study background: Whether acute or convalescent, the COVID-19 samples came from the United States, Italy and Spain.

J lost 2 bases, V lost 6 bases, and 6 bases had no gene match. CDR3 size: 14 residues. In germline, CDR1 is SQVTM, CDR2 ANQGSEA. Original processing notes: Reference gene primer amplification in the assay estimated nucleated cell counts. Clones were sequenced by immunoSEQ multiplex PCR, and TCRdb holds only the in-frame ones, with some missing. Clone size and V and J calls were adopted from that table, with D and trimming inferred from the DNA. The sample has 200,000 to 250,000 clones; 82% are singletons. This rearrangement joins TRBV29-1 to TRBJ1-3; 8 bases are a match to TRBD1. The specimen was PBMCs or T cells enriched from blood (not recorded which). The clonotype was recovered from a woman aged 55-69 years who had recovered from COVID-19. The CDR3 DNA is TGCAGCGTCGAGAAGACAGGGGCTGGAAACACCATATATTTT. It is translated as CSVEKTGAGNTIYF. Full variable domain (missing parts from reference TRBV29-1 and TRBJ1-3): SAVISQKPSRDICQRGTSLTIQCQVDSQVTMMFWYRQQPGQSLTLIATANQGSEATYESGFVIDKFPISRPNLTFSTLTVSNMSPEDSSIYLCSVEKTGAGNTIYFGEGSWLTVV.